These 20 T cell receptor beta chains were sequenced from one sample in a study of T-cell memory formation after mild COVID-19. TCRdb re-called the 5' RACE reads with MiXCR, one entry per CDR3 protein. The top ten hold roughly 22% of the sample, which has 250,000 to 300,000 distinct CDR3 sequences, about 17% seen once. Sequencing was done on a sample of PBMCs or a T cell subset sorted from them (not recorded which). All receptors come from a young man who had mild COVID-19 (a few samples of this study predate the infection). Cell type and time point are not known.

The sample holds a few counts of this clonotype. The chain uses TRBV5-1 and TRBJ2-2; D might be TRBD1 (5 bases). V lost 1 base and J 7 bases, leaving 11 bases between the germline ends. Germline-derived CDR1 and CDR2 are SGHRS and YFSETQ. CDR3 length equals 14 residues. CDR3 sequence: CASSLTRENGELFF. The CDR3 region has the DNA TGCGCCAGCAGCTTGACCAGGGAAAACGGGGAGCTGTTTTTT.

The V call is TRBV6-2 or TRBV6-3, the J call TRBJ1-5, with no clear D. CDR1 MNHEY and CDR2 SVGEGT come from the germline V gene. Trimming removed 0 bases from V and 0 bases from J, with 12 bases in between. The CDR3 is 17 amino acids. The CDR3 DNA follows: TGTGCCAGCAGTTACTCCTCTGGCAGGAATAGCAATCAGCCCCAGCATTTT. Protein: CASSYSSGRNSNQPQHF.

This clonotype was counted a few times. This sequence joins TRBV7-9 and TRBJ1-1; maybe TRBD1 (5 bases). The V gene lost 5 bases and the J gene lost 0 bases, with 10 bases spanning the gap. This CDR3 comprises 14 residues. Germline CDR1 is SEHNR and CDR2 is FQNEAQ (reference sequence). The CDR3 is CASSPGPLNTEAFF. The CDR3 nucleotides are TGTGCCAGCAGCCCGGGACCGTTGAACACTGAAGCTTTCTTT.

The table lists this clonotype with a few counts. V is TRBV6-5 and J is TRBJ1-1, with a weak D call TRBD1 (6 bases). The germline CDR1 and CDR2 sequences are MNHEY and SVGAGI. V gave up 0 bases and J gave up 2 bases, with 22 bases separating them. This CDR3 comprises 19 residues. CDR3 coding DNA: TGTGCCAGCAGTTACTCCAACCCCCAGAGCTGGACAGTTAACACTGAAGCTTTCTTT. Its protein is CASSYSNPQSWTVNTEAFF.

This clonotype was picked up a small number of times. The V call is TRBV6-1, the J call TRBJ2-1, with D tentatively TRBD1 or TRBD2 (5 bases each). Trimming took off 2 bases at V and 8 bases at J, with 16 bases between the two ends. The CDR3 sequence is 15 residues long. CDR1 and CDR2 from the germline V gene are MNHNS and SASEGT. Written as DNA, the CDR3 is TGTGCCAGCAGTGAAAGAGGGGAAAGGTGGGATGAGCAGTTCTTC. This encodes CASSERGERWDEQFF.

This clonotype was seen more than once but under ten times. The V call is TRBV6-1, the J call TRBJ1-5, with D maybe TRBD1 (6 bases). There are 16 residues in the CDR3. V lost 1 base and J 9 bases, leaving 19 bases between the germline ends. Looked up from germline, CDR1 is MNHNS and CDR2 is SASEGT. The DNA of the CDR3 is TGTGCCAGCAGTGAAGTAAGGTGGGGGGGCGACCGGCCCCAGCATTTT. It yields the protein CASSEVRWGGDRPQHF.

This clonotype was observed many times. The chain employs TRBV5-1 and TRBJ2-1, with D maybe TRBD1 (5 bases). The V gene lost 2 bases and the J gene lost 6 bases, with 12 bases spanning the gap. This CDR3 spans 14 amino acids. Germline V lookup: CDR1 SGHRS, CDR2 YFSETQ. The CDR3: CASSFASGLNEQFF. CDR3 nucleotides: TGCGCCAGCAGCTTTGCGTCAGGGCTCAATGAGCAGTTCTTC.

This clonotype was seen only a few times. The chain combines TRBV14 with TRBJ2-4; D ambiguous. Germline V gene sequence: CDR1 SGHDN, CDR2 FVKESK. V lost 2 bases to trimming and J lost 7 bases, with 9 bases between them. CDR3 length: 13 amino acids. CDR3 DNA sequence: TGTGCCAGCAGCCAACAGGAACATAACATTCAGTACTTC. Translation gives CASSQQEHNIQYF.

This clonotype has a handful of counts. CDR3 sequence (DNA): TGCGCCAGCAGCCAACCGGGTGCAGATACGCAGTATTTT. Protein product: CASSQPGADTQYF. The rearrangement links TRBV4-1 to TRBJ2-3; D not resolved. Per germline, CDR1 MGHRA and CDR2 YSYEKL. The length of the CDR3 is 13 residues. V lost 2 bases and J lost 4, with 7 bases in between.

This clonotype was found a few times. V usage is TRBV29-1 and J usage is TRBJ2-5; D is tentatively TRBD1 or TRBD2 (6 bases each). The CDR3 spans 15 residues. The germline CDR1 and CDR2 sequences are SQVTM and ANQGSEA. With 4 bases removed from V and 0 bases from J, the gap between germline ends came to 15 bases. The CDR3 sequence is CSVGVGGPYQETQYF. CDR3 DNA: TGCAGCGTTGGGGTAGGGGGGCCGTACCAAGAGACCCAGTACTTC.

V usage is TRBV12-3 or TRBV12-4 and J usage is TRBJ2-7; D might be TRBD2 (5 bases). The CDR3 loop spans 14 amino acids. V was cut by 5 bases and J by 0 bases, with 11 bases left in between. CDR3 sequence: CASSHSGSSYEQYV. CDR3 in DNA: TGTGCCAGCAGTCACAGCGGAAGCTCCTACGAGCAGTACGTC.

The chain recombines TRBV5-1 with TRBJ2-3; 10 bases map to TRBD1. Germline CDR1 is SGHRS and CDR2 is YFSETQ. This CDR3 is built from 15 residues. J gave up 3 bases and V 4 bases, and 5 bases lay outside the gene matches. This CDR3 is CASSGGTGETDTQYF. The CDR3 nucleotides are TGCGCCAGCAGCGGCGGGACAGGGGAAACAGATACGCAGTATTTT.

The chain links TRBV20-1 to TRBJ2-3; TRBD2 is a possible D gene (6 bases). Trimming left V 6 bases short and J 1 base short, with 17 bases between. Germline lookup yields CDR1 DFQATT and CDR2 SNEGSKA (reference sequence). CDR3 length: 15 amino acids. CDR3 sequence reads: CSAEGDSGRTDTQYF. The CDR3 region has the DNA TGCAGTGCAGAGGGAGATAGCGGACGCACAGATACGCAGTATTTT.

This clonotype occurred a few times. This chain links TRBV4-3 with TRBJ2-3; D may be TRBD2 (5 bases). CDR1 is LGHNA and CDR2 is YSLEER in the germline V gene. V gave up 2 bases and J gave up 2 bases, with 17 bases separating them. The CDR3 is 17 residues long. This chain's CDR3 is CASSQSSGWPNTDTQYF. In DNA form, the CDR3 reads TGCGCCAGCAGCCAAAGCTCGGGGTGGCCTAACACAGATACGCAGTATTTT.

The V call is TRBV5-1, the J call TRBJ1-2, with unresolved D. Trimming left V 10 bases short and J 0 bases short, with 13 bases between. Germline CDR1 is SGHRS and CDR2 is YFSETQ. The CDR3 is 13 amino acids. The CDR3 spells CAGRPDANYGYTF. DNA for the CDR3: TGCGCCGGAAGGCCGGACGCTAACTATGGCTACACCTTC. Using reference TRBV5-1 and TRBJ1-2 for the parts outside the CDR3, the full variable domain is KAGVTQTPRYLIKTRGQQVTLSCSPISGHRSVSWYQQTPGQGLQFLFEYFSETQRNKGNFPGRFSGRQFSNSRSEMNVSTLELGDSALYLCAGRPDANYGYTFGSGTRLTVV.

The V call is TRBV15, the J call TRBJ1-3; no reliable D call. The CDR3 totals 17 residues. With 3 bases removed from V and 4 bases from J, the gap between germline ends came to 19 bases. In germline, CDR1 is LNHNV, CDR2 YYDKDF (reference sequence). CDR3 residues: CATSRGMETGEGNTIYF. The CDR3 DNA reads as TGTGCCACCAGCAGGGGAATGGAGACGGGAGAAGGAAACACCATATATTTT.

This clonotype was observed at least ten times. The V and J genes are TRBV7-2 and TRBJ2-1, with D maybe TRBD1 (6 bases). The germline V and J ends were trimmed by 5 bases and 3 bases, with 11 bases remaining between them. Per the germline V gene, CDR1 is SGHTA and CDR2 is FQGNSA. This CDR3 is 14 amino acids long. The CDR3 region is CASSPDRSYNEQFF. CDR3 bases: TGTGCCAGCAGCCCGGACAGAAGCTACAATGAGCAGTTCTTC. The variable domain in full, with the rest retrieved from reference TRBV7-2 and TRBJ2-1, is GAGVSQSPSNKVTEKGKDVELRCDPISGHTALYWYRQSLGQGLEFLIYFQGNSAPDKSGLPSDRFSAERTGGSVSTLTIQRTQQEDSAVYLCASSPDRSYNEQFFGPGTRLTVL.

This clonotype has a handful of counts. The chain joins TRBV5-1 to TRBJ1-2, with TRBD1 as a possible D gene (5 bases). The CDR3 totals 13 residues. Per the germline V gene, CDR1 is SGHRS and CDR2 is YFSETQ. With 5 bases removed from V and 4 bases from J, the gap between germline ends came to 12 bases. The DNA of the CDR3 is TGCGCCAGCAGTCATGACAGAGCCTATGGCTACACCTTC. This translates into CASSHDRAYGYTF.

The chain joins TRBV20-1 to TRBJ2-3; 7 nucleotides line up with TRBD1. V shed 6 bases, J shed 2 bases, and the junction held 8 bases outside the gene matches. The germline V gene encodes CDR1 DFQATT and CDR2 SNEGSKA (reference sequence). The CDR3 is 14 amino acids. CDR3 sequence reads: CSAEGQTNTDTQYF. CDR3 nucleotides: TGCAGTGCCGAGGGACAGACAAACACAGATACGCAGTATTTT.

This rearrangement joins TRBV6-5 to TRBJ1-1, with D uncertain. Trimming cost V 6 bases and J 6 bases, with 11 bases left between them. Germline V gene lookup returns CDR1 MNHEY and CDR2 SVGAGI. This CDR3 is built from 12 residues. The CDR3 bases are TGTGCCAGCAGAACGGGGAGGGCTGAAGCTTTCTTT. Residues: CASRTGRAEAFF.